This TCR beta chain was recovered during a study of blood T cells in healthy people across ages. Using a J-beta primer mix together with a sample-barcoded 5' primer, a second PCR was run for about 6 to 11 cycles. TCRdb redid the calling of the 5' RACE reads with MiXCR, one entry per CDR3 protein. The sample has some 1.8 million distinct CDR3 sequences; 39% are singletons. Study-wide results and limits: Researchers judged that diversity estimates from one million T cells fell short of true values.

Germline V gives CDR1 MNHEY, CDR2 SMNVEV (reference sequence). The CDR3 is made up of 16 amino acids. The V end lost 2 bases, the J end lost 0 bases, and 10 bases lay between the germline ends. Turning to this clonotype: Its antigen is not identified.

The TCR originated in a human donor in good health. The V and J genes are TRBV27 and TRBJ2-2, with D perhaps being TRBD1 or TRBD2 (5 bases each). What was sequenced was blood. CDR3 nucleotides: TGTGCCAGCAGTTTACGGGACCGACCGAACACCGGGGAGCTGTTTTTT. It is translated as CASSLRDRPNTGELFF.